This note documents a single T cell receptor beta chain sequence. Its antigen is unidentified. The sample originates from a study of radiotherapy plus CTLA-4 blockade in lung cancer. Whole-study findings and limits: In blood, early T cell clone dynamics reportedly predicted response best, together with interferon-beta.

Assay used: immunoSEQ multiplex PCR; TCRdb lists only in-frame clones, some missing. The data contain 90,000 to 100,000 clones, around 90% of them singletons. The germline CDR1 and CDR2 sequences are GTSNPN and SVGIG (reference sequence). V lost 4 bases to trimming and J lost 4 bases, with 6 bases between them. CDR3 length equals 11 residues. This rearrangement joins TRBV30 to TRBJ2-3; possibly TRBD1 for D (5 bases). This clonotype originated in a human donor with non-small cell lung cancer that progressed on radiotherapy plus ipilimumab. Specimen: peripheral blood, collected from a patient treated with radiotherapy plus ipilimumab. The CDR3 here is CAWTGPDTQYF. In DNA, the CDR3 is TGTGCCTGGACAGGGCCAGATACGCAGTATTTT. Full variable domain (outside the CDR3, taken from reference TRBV30 and TRBJ2-3): SQTIHQWPATLVQPVGSPLSLECTVEGTSNPNLYWYRQAAGRGLQLLFYSVGIGQISSEVPQNLSASRPQDRQFILSSKKLLLSDSGFYLCAWTGPDTQYFGPGTRLTVL.